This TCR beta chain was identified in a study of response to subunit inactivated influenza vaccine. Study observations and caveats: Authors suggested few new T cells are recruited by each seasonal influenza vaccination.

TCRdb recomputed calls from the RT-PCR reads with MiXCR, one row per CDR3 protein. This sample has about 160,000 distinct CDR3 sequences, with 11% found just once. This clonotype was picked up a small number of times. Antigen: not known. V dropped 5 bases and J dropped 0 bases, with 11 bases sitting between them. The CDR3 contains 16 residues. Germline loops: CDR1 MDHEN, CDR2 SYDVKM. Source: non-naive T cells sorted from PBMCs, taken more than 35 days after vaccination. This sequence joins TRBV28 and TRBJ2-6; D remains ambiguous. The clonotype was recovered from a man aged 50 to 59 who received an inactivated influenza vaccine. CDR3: CASSPLIHSGANVLTF. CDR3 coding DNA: TGTGCCAGCAGTCCTCTGATACACTCTGGGGCCAACGTCCTGACTTTC.